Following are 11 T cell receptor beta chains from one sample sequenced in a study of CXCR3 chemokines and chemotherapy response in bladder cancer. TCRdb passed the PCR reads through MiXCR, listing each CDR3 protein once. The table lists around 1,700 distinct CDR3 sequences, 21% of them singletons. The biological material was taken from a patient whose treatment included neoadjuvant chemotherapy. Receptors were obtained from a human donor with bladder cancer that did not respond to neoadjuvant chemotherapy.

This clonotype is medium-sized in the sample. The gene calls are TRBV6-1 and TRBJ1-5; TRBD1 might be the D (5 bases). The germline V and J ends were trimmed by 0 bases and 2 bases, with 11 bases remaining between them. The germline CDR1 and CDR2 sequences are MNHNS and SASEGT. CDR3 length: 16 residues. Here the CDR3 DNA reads TGTGCCAGCAGTGAAGCGATAGGGGCGGGCAATCAGCCCCAGCATTTT. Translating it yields CASSEAIGAGNQPQHF.

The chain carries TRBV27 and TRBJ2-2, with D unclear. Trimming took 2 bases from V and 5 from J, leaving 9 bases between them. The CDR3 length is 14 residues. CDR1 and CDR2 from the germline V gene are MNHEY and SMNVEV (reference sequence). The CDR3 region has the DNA TGTGCCAGCAGTTTAATCTACGGGACCGGGGAGCTGTTTTTT. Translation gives CASSLIYGTGELFF.

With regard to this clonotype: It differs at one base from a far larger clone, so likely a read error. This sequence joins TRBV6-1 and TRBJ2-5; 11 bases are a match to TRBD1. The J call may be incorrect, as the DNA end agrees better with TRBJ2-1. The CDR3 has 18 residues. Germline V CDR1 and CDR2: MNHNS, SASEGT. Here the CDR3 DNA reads TGTGCCAGCAGTTACAGAATTCCCGGGACAGGGGGGAATAATGAGCAGTTCTTC. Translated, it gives CASSYRIPGTGGNNEQFF.

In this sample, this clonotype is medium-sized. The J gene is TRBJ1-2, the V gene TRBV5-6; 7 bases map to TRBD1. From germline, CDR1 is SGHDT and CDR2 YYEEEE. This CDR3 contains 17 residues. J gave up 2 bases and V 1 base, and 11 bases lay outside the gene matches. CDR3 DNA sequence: TGTGCCAGCAGCTTGAGACGGACAGGAGTATCGAACTATGGCTACACCTTC. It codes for CASSLRRTGVSNYGYTF.

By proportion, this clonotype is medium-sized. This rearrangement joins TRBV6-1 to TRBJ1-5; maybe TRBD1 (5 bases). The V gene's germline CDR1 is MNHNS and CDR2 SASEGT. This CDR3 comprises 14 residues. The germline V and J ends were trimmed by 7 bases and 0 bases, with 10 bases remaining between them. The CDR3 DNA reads TGTGCCAGCAAGACAGATTATAGCAATCAGCCCCAGCATTTT. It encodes CASKTDYSNQPQHF.

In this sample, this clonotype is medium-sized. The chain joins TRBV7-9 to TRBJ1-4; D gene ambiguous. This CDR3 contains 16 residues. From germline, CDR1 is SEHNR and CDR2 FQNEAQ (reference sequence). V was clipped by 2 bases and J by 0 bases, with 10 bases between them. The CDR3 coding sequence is TGTGCCAGCAGCTTAATGAGGACGGCAACTAATGAAAAACTGTTTTTT. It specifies CASSLMRTATNEKLFF.

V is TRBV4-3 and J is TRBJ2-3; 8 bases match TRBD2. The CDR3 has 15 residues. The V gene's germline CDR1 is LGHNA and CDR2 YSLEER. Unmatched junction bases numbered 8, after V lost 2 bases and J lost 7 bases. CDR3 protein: CASSQYRGGIYTQYF. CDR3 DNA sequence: TGCGCCAGCAGCCAATATCGGGGGGGCATTTATACGCAGTATTTT.

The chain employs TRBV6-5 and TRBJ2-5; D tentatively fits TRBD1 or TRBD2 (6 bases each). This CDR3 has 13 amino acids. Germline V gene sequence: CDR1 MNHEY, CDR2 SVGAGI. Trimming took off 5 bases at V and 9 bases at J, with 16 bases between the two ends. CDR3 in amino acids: CASSGGPAEAQYF. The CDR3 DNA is TGTGCCAGCAGTGGGGGGCCCGCGGAGGCCCAGTACTTC.

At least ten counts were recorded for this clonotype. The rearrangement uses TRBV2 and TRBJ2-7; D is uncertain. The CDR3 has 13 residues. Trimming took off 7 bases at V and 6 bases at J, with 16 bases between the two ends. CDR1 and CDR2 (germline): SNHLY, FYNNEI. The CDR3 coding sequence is TGTGCCAGCAATCCCGGTTTGGCGCCCGAGCAGTACTTC. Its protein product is CASNPGLAPEQYF.

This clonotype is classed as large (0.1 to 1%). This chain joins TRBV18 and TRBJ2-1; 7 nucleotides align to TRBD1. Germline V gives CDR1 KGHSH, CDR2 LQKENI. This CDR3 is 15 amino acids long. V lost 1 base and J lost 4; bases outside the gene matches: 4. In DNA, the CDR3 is TGTGCCAGCTCACCACAACAGGGGCGGTACAATGAGCAGTTCTTC. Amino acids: CASSPQQGRYNEQFF. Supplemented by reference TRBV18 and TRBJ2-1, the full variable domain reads NAGVMQNPRHLVRRRGQEARLRCSPMKGHSHVYWYRQLPEEGLKFMVYLQKENIIDESGMPKERFSAEFPKEGPSILRIQQVVRGDSAAYFCASSPQQGRYNEQFFGPGTRLTVL.

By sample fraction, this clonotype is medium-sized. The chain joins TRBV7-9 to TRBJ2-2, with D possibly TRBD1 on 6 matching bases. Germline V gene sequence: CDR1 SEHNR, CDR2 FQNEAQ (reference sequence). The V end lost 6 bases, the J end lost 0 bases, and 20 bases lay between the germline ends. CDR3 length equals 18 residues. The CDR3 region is CASSFGRIQGTNTGELFF. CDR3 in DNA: TGTGCCAGCAGTTTTGGGAGAATACAGGGAACGAACACCGGGGAGCTGTTTTTT.